One sample yielded the 10 T cell receptor beta chains listed below, sequenced in a study of T cells in Graves' hyperthyroidism and ophthalmopathy. Amplification yielded TCR beta CDR3 regions, with RNA transcripts as the source. Initially, a first-round RT-PCR of the TCR CDR3 employed the HTBI primer set. TCRdb passed the multiplex PCR reads through MiXCR, listing each CDR3 protein once. In the table there are around 580,000 distinct CDR3 sequences, around 15% of which are singletons. Material: blood. The source of these receptors is a young woman with Graves' hyperthyroidism.

The V and J genes are TRBV19 and TRBJ2-7; the D is unclear. CDR1 and CDR2 (germline): LNHDA, SQIVND (reference sequence). Trimming left V 3 bases short and J 5 bases short, with 17 bases between. The CDR3 sequence is 15 residues long. The CDR3 nucleotides are TGTGCCAGTAGTATCCGCGAGGCGAGTCCCAACGAGCAGTACTTC. Residues: CASSIREASPNEQYF.

The chain recombines TRBV15 with TRBJ2-5, with 8 bases that match TRBD2. The CDR3 has 15 residues. Trimming cost V 5 bases and J 4 bases; bases outside gene matches: 9. Per the germline V gene, CDR1 is LNHNV and CDR2 is YYDKDF (reference sequence). CDR3: CATSSNRGGAETQYF. The CDR3 DNA follows: TGTGCCACCAGCTCCAACCGGGGGGGGGCAGAGACCCAGTACTTC.

The rearrangement links TRBV6-5 to TRBJ1-2, with D maybe TRBD1 (5 bases). Per germline, CDR1 MNHEY and CDR2 SVGAGI. The CDR3 is 13 residues long. The V end lost 7 bases, the J end lost 8 bases, and 17 bases lay between the germline ends. The CDR3 here is CASTSGPGYGYTF. The CDR3 DNA reads TGTGCCAGCACTTCGGGACCCGGGTACGGCTACACCTTC.

The V and J genes are TRBV2 and TRBJ2-3; tentatively, D is TRBD1 or TRBD2 (5 bases each). Trimming took off 7 bases at V and 3 bases at J, with 14 bases between the two ends. Germline V gene lookup returns CDR1 SNHLY and CDR2 FYNNEI. CDR3 length: 14 residues. CDR3 sequence reads: CASNPGRETDTQYF. The CDR3 region has the DNA TGTGCCAGCAACCCGGGACGAGAAACAGATACGCAGTATTTT.

The table lists this clonotype with many counts. This chain uses TRBV27 with TRBJ1-1; TRBD1 agrees at 9 bases. Germline assignment: CDR1 MNHEY and CDR2 SMNVEV (reference sequence). The CDR3 runs 16 residues. With V trimmed by 5 bases and J by 0 bases, 7 bases remained unmatched. CDR3 DNA: TGTGCCAGCAGTGGGACAGGGTCCCCCATGAACACTGAAGCTTTCTTT. As protein: CASSGTGSPMNTEAFF.

On this clonotype itself: A much larger clone differs from this one at a single base, so this may be a read error. The rearrangement links TRBV20-1 to TRBJ2-7; D call uncertain. The CDR3 runs to 12 residues. V was cut by 3 bases and J by 3 bases, with 9 bases left in between. The germline V gene has CDR1 DFQATT and CDR2 SNEGSKA (reference sequence). In DNA form, the CDR3 reads TGCAGTGCTAGGGACCAAGTCTACGAGCAGTACTTC. Translating it yields CSARDQVYEQYF.

The V call is TRBV6-4, the J call TRBJ2-1; no clear D gene. In germline, CDR1 is MRHNA, CDR2 SNTAGT. The CDR3 totals 10 residues. Trimming removed 7 bases at V and 7 bases at J, with 5 bases between. The DNA of the CDR3 is TGTGCCAGCAAGTGGAATGAGCAGTTCTTC. Translating gives CASKWNEQFF.

This chain connects TRBV6-2 or TRBV6-3 to TRBJ1-1, with D perhaps TRBD1 (5 bases). The V gene lost 1 base and the J gene lost 2 bases, with 14 bases spanning the gap. CDR1 MNHEY and CDR2 SVGEGT come from the germline V gene. The CDR3 contains 16 residues. This chain's CDR3 is CASSYLFQGLNTEAFF. In DNA, the CDR3 is TGTGCCAGCAGTTACTTATTCCAGGGCCTTAACACTGAAGCTTTCTTT.

The table lists this clonotype with a few counts. The chain uses TRBV25-1 and TRBJ1-3; D is uncertain. Germline V CDR1 and CDR2: MGHDK, SYGVNS. The CDR3 length is 11 residues. V lost 3 bases and J lost 7, with 4 bases in between. The CDR3 loop reads CASSEMNTIYF. The CDR3 region has the DNA TGTGCCAGCAGTGAGATGAACACCATATATTTT.

This clonotype has a count of ten or more. The gene calls are TRBV11-2 and TRBJ2-7, with 8 nucleotides matching TRBD1. The germline CDR1 and CDR2 sequences are SGHAT and FQNNGV. Unmatched junction bases numbered 12, after V lost 5 bases and J lost 3 bases. The CDR3 is 16 residues long. DNA of the CDR3: TGTGCCAGCAGCGGCCTAAGGCGACAGGGGAGCTACGAGCAGTACTTC. It is translated as CASSGLRRQGSYEQYF. The whole variable domain, remainder taken from reference TRBV11-2 and TRBJ2-7, is EAGVAQSPRYKIIEKRQSVAFWCNPISGHATLYWYQQILGQGPKLLIQFQNNGVVDDSQLPKDRFSAERLKGVDSTLKIQPAKLEDSAVYLCASSGLRRQGSYEQYFGPGTRLTVT.